The 13 T cell receptor beta chains below all came from one sample that was sequenced in a study of T cells after yellow fever vaccination. MiXCR, applied by TCRdb to the 5' RACE reads, yields one record per CDR3 protein. The repertoire consists of 60,000 or so distinct CDR3 sequences, with more than 5.5% occurring once and the leading ten covering less than 45%. The sequencing here drew on CD8+ T cells sorted from PBMCs, taken on the day of the first yellow fever vaccination. The origin of the receptors is a man aged 18 to 29 who received the YFV17D yellow fever vaccine.

In its sample, this clonotype was seen many times. V is TRBV2 and J is TRBJ2-1; a possible D gene is TRBD2 (5 bases). Germline CDR1 reads SNHLY; CDR2 reads FYNNEI. With 4 bases removed from V and 0 bases from J, the gap between germline ends came to 10 bases. The CDR3 consists of 15 residues. Written as DNA, the CDR3 is TGTGCCAGCAGTGGTTCGGGGAGCTCCTACAATGAGCAGTTCTTC. Translation gives CASSGSGSSYNEQFF.

This clonotype was picked up many times. The CDR3 loop reads CASSSLHRKREKLFF. The CDR3 bases are TGTGCCAGCAGTTCCCTTCACAGAAAGAGGGAAAAACTGTTTTTT. This rearrangement joins TRBV12-3 or TRBV12-4 to TRBJ1-4; no reliable D call. This CDR3 comprises 15 residues. Trimming took off 4 bases at V and 8 bases at J, with 17 bases between the two ends.

This clonotype was counted a few times. The CDR3 protein is CASSPRTISYNEQFF. Here the CDR3 DNA reads TGCGCCAGCAGCCCCCGGACTATCTCCTACAATGAGCAGTTCTTC. The chain recombines TRBV4-1 with TRBJ2-1; D might be TRBD2 (6 bases). V lost 4 bases to trimming and J lost 0 bases, with 10 bases between them. CDR3 length: 15 residues. The V gene's germline CDR1 is MGHRA and CDR2 YSYEKL.

A word on this clonotype: Being one base from a much bigger clone, this may be a read error. CDR3 in DNA: TGCGCCAGCAGCCAAGGGCAGGACCATTACAATGAGCAGTTCTTC. This sequence encodes CASSQGQDHYNEQFF. The V gene is TRBV4-3, the J gene TRBJ2-1, with unresolved D. Trimming took off 1 base at V and 4 bases at J, with 11 bases between the two ends. CDR3 length equals 15 residues. The germline V gene encodes CDR1 LGHNA and CDR2 YSLEER.

A note on this clonotype: At one boundary the junction diverges from the germline segment, which might be a read error. V is TRBV12-3 or TRBV12-4 and J is TRBJ1-4, with TRBD1 matching over 10 bases. This CDR3 has 16 amino acids. CDR3 in amino acids: CVSSSPGQGFDEKLFF. CDR3 nucleotide sequence: TGTGTCAGCAGTTCCCCGGGACAGGGGTTTGATGAAAAACTGTTTTTT.

This clonotype was detected many times. Here the CDR3 reads CASSVALEQYF. The CDR3 nucleotides are TGTGCCAGCAGTGTTGCCCTCGAGCAGTACTTC. The rearrangement links TRBV25-1 to TRBJ2-7; D is unclear. Germline CDR1 and CDR2: MGHDK and SYGVNS. The V and J ends lost 4 bases and 6 bases respectively, with 7 bases between them. This CDR3 spans 11 amino acids.

This clonotype was counted ten times or more. The chain is built from TRBV6-4 and TRBJ2-1, with 7 bases that match TRBD2. Per the germline V gene, CDR1 is MRHNA and CDR2 is SNTAGT. J lost 5 bases, V lost 0 bases, and 7 bases had no gene match. The CDR3 has 16 residues. The CDR3 DNA is TGTGCCAGCAGTGACTCCGCTGGCGGGGGAAACAATGAGCAGTTCTTC. Residues: CASSDSAGGGNNEQFF.

On this clonotype itself: Sequence at one end of the junction differs from germline and may be a read error. The chain uses TRBV5-5 and TRBJ2-3; 9 bases line up with TRBD2. Per the germline V gene, CDR1 is SGHKS and CDR2 is YYEKEE (reference sequence). This CDR3 is built from 17 residues. The chain's CDR3 is CAISPGLAGGMTDTQYF. The CDR3 DNA is TGTGCCATCAGCCCGGGACTAGCCGGGGGGATGACAGATACGCAGTATTTT.

This clonotype was observed many times. The chain joins TRBV11-2 to TRBJ2-7, with D perhaps TRBD1 (6 bases). The CDR3 covers 16 residues. Between the trimmed V and J ends, which lost 5 bases and 3 bases, there was a span of 20 bases. Germline CDR1 is SGHAT and CDR2 is FQNNGV. In DNA form, the CDR3 reads TGTGCCAGCAGCCCCAACCTGGGGGACACATACTACGAGCAGTACGTC. Residues: CASSPNLGDTYYEQYV.

This clonotype was seen many times. This chain connects TRBV10-3 to TRBJ2-2; TRBD1 matches 8 bases. With 6 bases clipped from V and 5 bases from J, the junction kept 8 bases outside the gene matches. The V gene's germline CDR1 is ENHRY and CDR2 SYGVKD. The CDR3 covers 15 residues. This CDR3 reads CAISPTGAETGELFF. Here the CDR3 DNA reads TGTGCCATCAGCCCGACAGGGGCTGAGACCGGGGAGCTGTTTTTT.

This clonotype occurred a few times. The V call is TRBV4-2, the J call TRBJ1-1; TRBD1 is a possible D gene (6 bases). V dropped 1 base and J dropped 8 bases, with 11 bases sitting between them. Per the germline V gene, CDR1 is LGHNA and CDR2 is YNFKEQ. The CDR3 sequence is 13 residues long. The DNA of the CDR3 is TGTGCCAGCAGCCAAGGTGAGCAGGGGGAAGCTTTCTTT. It specifies CASSQGEQGEAFF.

Sample share makes this clonotype medium-sized (0.01 to 0.1%). The V call is TRBV12-3 or TRBV12-4, the J call TRBJ1-2; D not resolved. V lost 0 bases and J 4 bases, leaving 12 bases between the germline ends. CDR3 length: 15 residues. This CDR3 reads CASSLALGRSYGYTF. Written as DNA, the CDR3 is TGTGCCAGCAGTTTAGCGCTAGGCAGGAGCTATGGCTACACCTTC.

Many counts were recorded for this clonotype. The chain uses TRBV24-1 and TRBJ2-7; D call uncertain. Germline lookup yields CDR1 KGHDR and CDR2 SFDVKD. Deletions cut 8 bases from V and 4 bases from J, with 5 bases between. The CDR3 sequence is 10 residues long. CDR3 amino acids: CATTAYEQYF. The CDR3 DNA is TGTGCCACCACCGCATACGAGCAGTACTTC.